One sample yielded the 23 T cell receptor beta chains listed below, sequenced in a study of T cell responses to AZD1222 COVID-19 vaccine. Here immunoSEQ multiplex PCR was the method, and the copy in TCRdb shows in-frame clones only, minus some. The table lists about 130,000 clones, 80% to 95% of them singletons. Material: peripheral blood, obtained on day 0 of AZD1222 vaccination. These receptors originate from an adult in good health.

This chain connects TRBV5-6 to TRBJ2-7; possibly TRBD1 or TRBD2 for D (6 bases each). This CDR3 spans 19 amino acids. Looked up from germline, CDR1 is SGHDT and CDR2 is YYEEEE. The V and J ends lost 3 bases and 2 bases respectively, with 27 bases between them. In nucleotides, the CDR3 is TGTGCCAGCAGCTCCACCGGGGGCAGGGGATCTGCTGTTGCCTACGAGCAGTACTTC. Amino acids: CASSSTGGRGSAVAYEQYF.

V gene TRBV4-1 combines with J gene TRBJ2-7, with TRBD2 identical over 8 bases. Germline trimming cut 4 bases from V and 2 bases from J; bases unmatched to any gene: 7. The CDR3 has 15 amino acids. The V gene's germline CDR1 is MGHRA and CDR2 YSYEKL. This CDR3 reads CASSRRLAGTYEQYF. DNA for the CDR3: TGCGCCAGCAGCCGTAGGCTAGCGGGTACCTACGAGCAGTACTTC.

CDR3 in DNA: TGCGCCAGCAGCTTCGAGGGCGGTGAGACCCAGTACTTC. Translated: CASSFEGGETQYF. The chain is built from TRBV5-1 and TRBJ2-5; possible D gene TRBD2, 5 bases. Trimming removed 2 bases at V and 5 bases at J, with 10 bases between. The CDR3 sequence is 13 residues long. Germline V lookup: CDR1 SGHRS, CDR2 YFSETQ.

The V and J genes are TRBV6-6 and TRBJ2-1; 10 positions agree with TRBD2. This CDR3 is 15 amino acids long. Per the germline V gene, CDR1 is MNHNY and CDR2 is SVGAGI (reference sequence). Trimming took 2 bases from V and 5 from J; bases not matched to a gene: 3. CDR3 sequence reads: CASSYGTSANNEQFF. In DNA, the CDR3 is TGTGCCAGCAGTTACGGGACTAGCGCCAACAATGAGCAGTTCTTC.

This chain joins TRBV7-2 and TRBJ1-4, with D unresolved. Between the trimmed V and J ends, which lost 5 bases and 0 bases, there was a span of 10 bases. Germline assignment: CDR1 SGHTA and CDR2 FQGNSA. The CDR3 has 15 residues. The CDR3 here is CASSAQVATNEKLFF. CDR3 sequence (DNA): TGTGCCAGCAGCGCTCAGGTTGCAACTAATGAAAAACTGTTTTTT.

CDR3 sequence (DNA): TGCGCCAGCAGCCCGGAGGGGACAAAAGCCGGGACCCAGTACTTC. It yields the protein CASSPEGTKAGTQYF. V is TRBV5-1 and J is TRBJ2-5; D may be TRBD1 or TRBD2 (6 bases each). The CDR3 runs 15 residues. CDR1 and CDR2 (germline): SGHRS, YFSETQ. V was trimmed by 4 bases and J by 7 bases, leaving 20 bases between them.

The V and J genes are TRBV9 and TRBJ2-1; the match to TRBD2 covers 9 bases. The germline V gene encodes CDR1 SGDLS and CDR2 YYNGEE. The CDR3 is 15 amino acids. Trimming removed 0 bases from V and 9 bases from J; junction bases left unmatched: 7. Here the CDR3 DNA reads TGTGCCAGCAGCGTAGAATCTAGCGGGATTGTTGAGCAGTTCTTC. It encodes CASSVESSGIVEQFF.

J is TRBJ1-1 and V is TRBV28, with TRBD1 matching over 8 bases. This CDR3 comprises 16 residues. Per germline, CDR1 MDHEN and CDR2 SYDVKM. With 2 bases clipped from V and 2 bases from J, the junction kept 7 bases outside the gene matches. The CDR3 reads CASSLVPGGGNTEAFF. The CDR3 DNA is TGTGCCAGCAGTTTAGTTCCAGGGGGCGGCAACACTGAAGCTTTCTTT.

The chain employs TRBV11-2 and TRBJ1-3; 7 nucleotides match TRBD1. Germline loops: CDR1 SGHAT, CDR2 FQNNGV. This CDR3 region has 15 residues. Trimming at V came to 1 base and at J to 4 bases, leaving 4 bases not matched to a gene. This CDR3 reads CASSLAWDSGNTIYF. Written as DNA, the CDR3 is TGTGCCAGCAGCTTAGCCTGGGACAGCGGAAACACCATATATTTT. Full variable domain (rest looked up from reference TRBV11-2 and TRBJ1-3): EAGVAQSPRYKIIEKRQSVAFWCNPISGHATLYWYQQILGQGPKLLIQFQNNGVVDDSQLPKDRFSAERLKGVDSTLKIQPAKLEDSAVYLCASSLAWDSGNTIYFGEGSWLTVV.

The chain links TRBV28 to TRBJ1-4; D is perhaps TRBD1 (5 bases). CDR3 length equals 14 residues. Trimming removed 5 bases from V and 4 bases from J, with 11 bases in between. Germline loops: CDR1 MDHEN, CDR2 SYDVKM. Written as DNA, the CDR3 is TGTGCCAGCAGTCAGGGACCTTTTAATGAAAAACTGTTTTTT. Its translation is CASSQGPFNEKLFF.

This clone was recorded only once. J is TRBJ2-4 and V is TRBV2; D gene uncertain. In germline, CDR1 is SNHLY, CDR2 FYNNEI. This CDR3 has 15 residues. V dropped 6 bases and J dropped 0 bases, with 12 bases sitting between them. DNA of the CDR3: TGTGCCAGCAGCCAGGTCTTGGGAGCCAAAAACATTCAGTACTTC. Translating it yields CASSQVLGAKNIQYF.

The rearrangement links TRBV30 to TRBJ1-2; D remains unclear. V lost 0 bases and J lost 2, with 4 bases in between. Germline V gene lookup returns CDR1 GTSNPN and CDR2 SVGIG (reference sequence). This CDR3 is 12 amino acids long. CDR3 bases: TGTGCCTGGAGTGTATTGAACTATGGCTACACCTTC. Translating gives CAWSVLNYGYTF.

V is TRBV19 and J is TRBJ1-2; the D gene is possibly TRBD1 (6 bases). The germline V and J ends were trimmed by 5 bases and 3 bases, with 16 bases remaining between them. From germline, CDR1 is LNHDA and CDR2 SQIVND (reference sequence). The CDR3 is 15 amino acids. The chain's CDR3 is CASSGQDSPYYGYTF. The CDR3 nucleotides read TGTGCCAGTAGTGGGCAGGACAGCCCCTACTATGGCTACACCTTC. The variable domain in full, completed from reference TRBV19 and TRBJ1-2, reads DGGITQSPKYLFRKEGQNVTLSCEQNLNHDAMYWYRQDPGQGLRLIYYSQIVNDFQKGDIAEGYSVSREKKESFPLTVTSAQKNPTAFYLCASSGQDSPYYGYTFGSGTRLTVV.

V gene TRBV5-8 combines with J gene TRBJ2-7; 8 bases align to TRBD1. There are 16 residues in the CDR3. The germline CDR1 and CDR2 sequences are SGHTS and YDEGEE. The V and J ends lost 2 bases and 4 bases, in that order; junction bases with no gene match: 11. The CDR3 sequence: CASSFLRDRGTYEQYF. The CDR3 region has the DNA TGTGCCAGCAGCTTTCTCCGCGACAGGGGTACGTACGAGCAGTACTTC.

This clone has just a few counts. The chain couples TRBV2 to TRBJ2-1; 12 bases agree with TRBD2. CDR1 is SNHLY, CDR2 FYNNEI, per germline. The J segment lost 2 bases and the V segment lost 6 bases, leaving 5 bases of the junction unmatched. CDR3 length: 16 amino acids. The CDR3 region is CASRETSGSTYNEQFF. The CDR3 DNA reads as TGTGCCAGCAGGGAGACTAGCGGGAGTACCTACAATGAGCAGTTCTTC.

The gene calls are TRBV28 and TRBJ1-3, with D possibly being TRBD1 (5 bases). Germline V CDR1 and CDR2: MDHEN, SYDVKM. The CDR3 is made up of 14 amino acids. Trimming cost V 5 bases and J 0 bases, with 8 bases left between them. The CDR3 loop is CASSHQGSGNTIYF. CDR3 in DNA: TGTGCCAGCAGTCACCAGGGCTCTGGAAACACCATATATTTT. Supplemented by reference TRBV28 and TRBJ1-3, the full variable domain reads DVKVTQSSRYLVKRTGEKVFLECVQDMDHENMFWYRQDPGLGLRLIYFSYDVKMKEKGDIPEGYSVSREKKERFSLILESASTNQTSMYLCASSHQGSGNTIYFGEGSWLTVV.

J is TRBJ1-2 and V is TRBV7-9, with D maybe TRBD1 (5 bases). The germline V and J ends were trimmed by 2 bases and 2 bases, with 6 bases remaining between them. The CDR3 length is 13 residues. Germline CDR1 is SEHNR and CDR2 is FQNEAQ (reference sequence). The CDR3 here is CASSLKGNYGYTF. The CDR3 bases are TGTGCCAGCAGCTTAAAGGGGAACTATGGCTACACCTTC. Looking up the rest from reference TRBV7-9 and TRBJ1-2 gives the full variable domain: DTGVSQNPRHKITKRGQNVTFRCDPISEHNRLYWYRQTLGQGPEFLTYFQNEAQLEKSRLLSDRFSAERPKGSFSTLEIQRTEQGDSAMYLCASSLKGNYGYTFGSGTRLTVV.

Note on this clone: Other nucleotide sequences from this sample produce the same CDR3. For the CDR3, the DNA is TGTGCCAGCAGTTTAACGGGGAACACTGAAGCTTTCTTT. This gives the protein CASSLTGNTEAFF. The chain employs TRBV12-3 or TRBV12-4 and TRBJ1-1; D uncertain. CDR3 length equals 13 residues. Deletions cut 2 bases from V and 1 base from J, with 5 bases between.

The rearrangement uses TRBV11-1 and TRBJ2-1; D not certain. With 5 bases removed from V and 7 bases from J, the gap between germline ends came to 9 bases. Germline V CDR1 and CDR2: SGHAT, FQDESV (reference sequence). The CDR3 is 12 residues long. The CDR3 DNA follows: TGTGCCAGCAGCCGAGCCGGGAATGAGCAGTTCTTC. Protein sequence: CASSRAGNEQFF.

The rearrangement uses TRBV6-5 and TRBJ1-2, with 11 bases matching TRBD1. Germline V lookup: CDR1 MNHEY, CDR2 SVGAGI. V was clipped by 0 bases and J by 6 bases; unmatched bases: 0. The CDR3 spans 14 residues. Written as DNA, the CDR3 is TGTGCCAGCAGTTACTCGGGACAGGGGGATGGCTACACCTTC. Translating gives CASSYSGQGDGYTF.

V is TRBV7-2 and J is TRBJ1-2; D unclear. The CDR3 runs 14 residues. The V gene lost 2 bases and the J gene lost 1 base, with 8 bases spanning the gap. The V gene's germline CDR1 is SGHTA and CDR2 FQGNSA. The CDR3 nucleotides are TGTGCCAGCAGCTTATATGCGGGTAACTATGGCTACACCTTC. This gives the protein CASSLYAGNYGYTF.

This chain connects TRBV2 to TRBJ2-3; 13 positions agree with TRBD2. V lost 6 bases to trimming and J lost 5 bases; unmatched junction nucleotides: 5. Germline V gene lookup returns CDR1 SNHLY and CDR2 FYNNEI. The length of the CDR3 is 15 residues. This chain's CDR3 is CASRGTSGTEDTQYF. Here the CDR3 DNA reads TGTGCCAGCAGGGGGACTAGCGGGACGGAAGATACGCAGTATTTT.

This chain joins TRBV5-6 and TRBJ2-5; D is unclear. Germline lookup yields CDR1 SGHDT and CDR2 YYEEEE. This CDR3 comprises 14 residues. Trimming shortened V by 0 bases and J by 0 bases, and 6 bases separated the two germline ends. The CDR3 loop reads CASSLALYQETQYF. CDR3 in DNA: TGTGCCAGCAGCTTGGCCCTATACCAAGAGACCCAGTACTTC.